In this sample, the clone carrying this T cell receptor (beta chain) turned up many times. Its antigen is unknown. A distinct unique molecular identifier was carried by each TCR cDNA molecule. TCRdb itself ran the 5' RACE reads through MiXCR, one entry per CDR3 protein. This table holds 15,000 to 20,000 distinct CDR3 sequences, roughly 23% found once. This record comes from a study of spatial heterogeneity in lung cancer. About the study: Sequences of the beta chain were consistently detected in greater numbers than alpha-chain sequences. Study-wide findings and caveats: Circulating ubiquitous expanded tumor TCRs were observed more frequently at resection than at follow-up.

J gave up 0 bases and V 1 base, and 3 bases lay outside the gene matches. CDR3 length equals 17 residues. Germline CDR1 is LNHDA and CDR2 is SQIVND (reference sequence). Time point of the sample: sample taken at primary tumor resection. No cells were sorted before sequencing. The whole RNA sequenced was extracted from tumor, nontumor lung or frozen PBMC. The TCR comes from a female donor with early-stage non-small cell lung cancer. V and J are TRBV19 and TRBJ2-1, with TRBD2 identical over 10 bases. Sample: PBMCs, taken at surgery. CDR3 sequence (DNA): TGTGCCAGTAGTATAGCGCGACTAGCGGGCTCCTACAATGAGCAGTTCTTC. This gives the protein CASSIARLAGSYNEQFF.